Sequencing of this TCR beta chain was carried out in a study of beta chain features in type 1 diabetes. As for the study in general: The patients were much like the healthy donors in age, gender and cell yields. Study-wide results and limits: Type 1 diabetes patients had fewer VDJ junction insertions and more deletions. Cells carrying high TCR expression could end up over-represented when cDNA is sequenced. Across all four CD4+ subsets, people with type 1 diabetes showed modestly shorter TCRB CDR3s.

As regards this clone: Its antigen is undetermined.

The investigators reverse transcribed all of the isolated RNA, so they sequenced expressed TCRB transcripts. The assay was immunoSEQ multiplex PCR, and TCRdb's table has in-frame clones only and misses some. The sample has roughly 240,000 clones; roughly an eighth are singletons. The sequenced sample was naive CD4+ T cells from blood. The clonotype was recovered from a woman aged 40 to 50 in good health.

CDR3 DNA sequence: TGTGCCAGCAGCTTAAGCGGAGGCTACAATGAGCAGTTCTTC. Amino acid sequence: CASSLSGGYNEQFF. The V and J genes are TRBV5-4 and TRBJ2-1; TRBD2 might be the D (5 bases). The CDR3 has 14 residues. V was pared by 2 bases and J by 3 bases, with 9 bases between. The germline V gene has CDR1 SGHNT and CDR2 YYREEE (reference sequence).